Below, 30 T cell receptor beta chains from the same sample are listed, as sequenced in a study of radiotherapy plus CTLA-4 blockade in lung cancer. Repertoires were generated with immunoSEQ multiplex PCR, while TCRdb's copy carries only in-frame clones and drops some. This sample yields about 29,000 clones, of which roughly 77% are seen a single time; about 26% belongs to the top ten. The sequencing used peripheral blood, collected from a patient treated with radiotherapy plus ipilimumab. These receptor sequences come from a human donor with non-small cell lung cancer that progressed on radiotherapy plus ipilimumab.

The gene calls are TRBV2 and TRBJ2-7, with D uncertain. Germline V gene sequence: CDR1 SNHLY, CDR2 FYNNEI. This CDR3 is 12 amino acids long. The V end was cut by 2 bases, the J end by 4 bases, with 6 bases between. The CDR3 loop reads CASSESGYEQYF. CDR3 bases: TGTGCCAGCAGTGAATCGGGTTACGAGCAGTACTTC.

The rearrangement uses TRBV7-9 and TRBJ2-1; the match to TRBD1 covers 9 bases. Germline CDR1 and CDR2: SEHNR and FQNEAQ (reference sequence). Trimming removed 5 bases from V and 8 bases from J; junction bases left unmatched: 10. This CDR3 contains 15 residues. The DNA of the CDR3 is TGTGCCAGCAGCCCTGACAGGGGGTTGTCGGATGAGCAGTTCTTC. Amino acids: CASSPDRGLSDEQFF.

The rearrangement uses TRBV19 and TRBJ1-2; tentative D call: TRBD1 (6 bases). The germline V gene encodes CDR1 LNHDA and CDR2 SQIVND (reference sequence). CDR3 length equals 14 residues. Trimming pared 9 bases from V and 2 bases from J, leaving 16 bases between. In DNA, the CDR3 is TGTGCCAGCGCCATAGGGGGGGTGAACTATGGCTACACCTTC. This translates into CASAIGGVNYGYTF. Full variable domain (outside the CDR3, taken from reference TRBV19 and TRBJ1-2): DGGITQSPKYLFRKEGQNVTLSCEQNLNHDAMYWYRQDPGQGLRLIYYSQIVNDFQKGDIAEGYSVSREKKESFPLTVTSAQKNPTAFYLCASAIGGVNYGYTFGSGTRLTVV.

The chain is built from TRBV11-1 and TRBJ2-7, with TRBD2 matching over 14 bases. The CDR3 is 16 amino acids. V shed 5 bases and J 4 bases; nucleotides not matched to a gene: 7. CDR1 SGHAT and CDR2 FQDESV come from the germline V gene (reference sequence). CDR3 loop: CASSRAGTSGGYEQYF. CDR3 nucleotides: TGTGCCAGCAGCCGGGCAGGGACTAGCGGGGGTTACGAGCAGTACTTC.

The chain joins TRBV5-8 to TRBJ2-3; TRBD2 matches at 13 bases. CDR1 is SGHTS, CDR2 YDEGEE, per germline. V lost 4 bases and J lost 0; bases outside the gene matches: 2. The CDR3 covers 16 residues. The CDR3 here is CASSTGLAGSTDTQYF. CDR3 nucleotides: TGTGCCAGCAGCACGGGACTAGCGGGGAGCACAGATACGCAGTATTTT.

This chain links TRBV4-2 with TRBJ2-7; TRBD2 matches at 16 bases. This CDR3 contains 17 residues. CDR1 is LGHNA and CDR2 is YNFKEQ in the germline V gene. V shed 3 bases and J 0 bases; nucleotides not matched to a gene: 2. DNA for the CDR3: TGTGCCAGCAGCCACGGGACTAGCGGGGGGGTCTCCTACGAGCAGTACTTC. Amino acid sequence: CASSHGTSGGVSYEQYF.

This chain connects TRBV4-2 to TRBJ2-6, with a weak D call TRBD2 (5 bases). The germline V and J ends were trimmed by 6 bases and 1 base, with 7 bases remaining between them. The germline V gene has CDR1 LGHNA and CDR2 YNFKEQ. The CDR3 is 14 amino acids. CDR3 sequence reads: CASSPGSGANVLTF. Here the CDR3 DNA reads TGTGCCAGCAGTCCGGGGTCTGGGGCCAACGTCCTGACTTTC.

The chain recombines TRBV18 with TRBJ1-4; TRBD1 agrees at 7 bases. CDR3 length equals 14 residues. Germline loops: CDR1 KGHSH, CDR2 LQKENI. V trimming: 5 bases; J trimming: 5 bases; junction bases outside the gene matches: 5. This CDR3 is CASSSQGKNEKLFF. DNA of the CDR3: TGTGCCAGCTCATCACAGGGGAAGAATGAAAAACTGTTTTTT.

This clone appeared a single time. V is TRBV6-5 and J is TRBJ2-1; 7 bases align to TRBD2. The CDR3 consists of 15 residues. Looked up from germline, CDR1 is MNHEY and CDR2 is SVGAGI. J was trimmed by 8 bases and V by 5 bases; bases with no gene match: 12. As DNA, the CDR3 is TGTGCCAGCAGTCCCCACGGGGAAGGGAGGGATGAGCAGTTCTTC. This encodes CASSPHGEGRDEQFF.

This chain joins TRBV10-3 and TRBJ2-3, with TRBD2 matching over 9 bases. Germline V CDR1 and CDR2: ENHRY, SYGVKD. This CDR3 is 19 amino acids long. The V and J ends lost 2 bases and 0 bases, in that order; junction bases with no gene match: 12. In nucleotides, the CDR3 is TGTGCCATCAGTGAGGGGGCCAGCGGGGGGTCCTCTAGCACAGATACGCAGTATTTT. Residues: CAISEGASGGSSSTDTQYF.

DNA of the CDR3: TGTGCCAGCAGCGTGGGACAGGGGGCCGGCGGGGAGCTGTTTTTT. This translates into CASSVGQGAGGELFF. The gene calls are TRBV9 and TRBJ2-2; 12 bases fit TRBD1. Germline V gene lookup returns CDR1 SGDLS and CDR2 YYNGEE. The J segment lost 7 bases and the V segment lost 2 bases, leaving 3 bases of the junction unmatched. The CDR3 loop spans 15 amino acids.

The J gene is TRBJ1-6, the V gene TRBV28, with TRBD1 identical over 8 bases. This CDR3 contains 15 residues. From germline, CDR1 is MDHEN and CDR2 SYDVKM. V was pared by 6 bases and J by 7 bases, with 8 bases of the junction left unmatched. The CDR3 DNA reads TGTGCCAGCAGATTACCGGACAGGGAGAATTCACCCCTCCACTTT. Its protein is CASRLPDRENSPLHF.

This clone appeared a single time. This chain joins TRBV6-1 and TRBJ2-2; D possibly corresponds to TRBD1 (6 bases). Trimming pared 3 bases from V and 2 bases from J, leaving 19 bases between. CDR3 length: 18 residues. Per the germline V gene, CDR1 is MNHNS and CDR2 is SASEGT. CDR3 sequence: CASSDGTRSSKNTGELFF. Written as DNA, the CDR3 is TGTGCCAGCAGTGATGGGACAAGGTCCTCAAAAAACACCGGGGAGCTGTTTTTT.

This clone was counted a few times. This rearrangement joins TRBV9 to TRBJ1-3; possible D gene TRBD1, 6 bases. This CDR3 has 15 amino acids. The ends were cut back, 4 bases at V and 1 base at J, with 12 bases in the middle. The germline CDR1 and CDR2 sequences are SGDLS and YYNGEE. The CDR3 region is CASSPTQGSGNTIYF. The CDR3 bases are TGTGCCAGCAGCCCGACACAGGGTTCTGGAAACACCATATATTTT.

The genes are TRBV4-1 and TRBJ2-7, with 8 bases matching TRBD2. J gave up 5 bases and V 6 bases, and 9 bases lay outside the gene matches. This CDR3 region has 14 residues. The germline V gene has CDR1 MGHRA and CDR2 YSYEKL. CDR3 nucleotide sequence: TGCGCCAGCAGTCGGGAGGGAGTAAGAAACGAGCAGTACTTC. It is translated as CASSREGVRNEQYF.

This chain's CDR3 is CASSATGGNNQPQHF. The CDR3 DNA reads TGTGCCAGCAGCGCTACAGGGGGCAACAATCAGCCCCAGCATTTT. The chain uses TRBV9 and TRBJ1-5; 9 bases line up with TRBD1. Unmatched junction bases numbered 4, after V lost 3 bases and J lost 3 bases. Germline V gene data show CDR1 as SGDLS and CDR2 as YYNGEE. This CDR3 has 15 amino acids. Complete variable domain (other parts from reference TRBV9 and TRBJ1-5): DSGVTQTPKHLITATGQRVTLRCSPRSGDLSVYWYQQSLDQGLQFLIQYYNGEERAKGNILERFSAQQFPDLHSELNLSSLELGDSALYFCASSATGGNNQPQHFGDGTRLSIL.

This clone was picked up a small number of times. The gene calls are TRBV19 and TRBJ1-2; 9 bases match TRBD1. Unmatched junction bases numbered 6, after V lost 7 bases and J lost 6 bases. CDR1 and CDR2 from the germline V gene are LNHDA and SQIVND (reference sequence). This CDR3 is built from 13 residues. Here the CDR3 reads CASTPGQGNGYTF. The CDR3, as DNA: TGTGCCAGTACCCCGGGACAGGGCAATGGCTACACCTTC.

This chain links TRBV6-6 with TRBJ1-5; 8 positions agree with TRBD1. There are 15 residues in the CDR3. After removal of 6 bases from V and 0 bases from J, the junction contained 4 bases not matched to a gene. From germline, CDR1 is MNHNY and CDR2 SVGAGI (reference sequence). CDR3 nucleotide sequence: TGTGCCAGCAGCCAACAGGGGGATAGCAATCAGCCCCAGCATTTT. Protein: CASSQQGDSNQPQHF.

The chain carries TRBV6-6 and TRBJ2-5; D call uncertain. This CDR3 has 13 residues. V lost 10 bases to trimming and J lost 5 bases, with 17 bases between them. Germline-derived CDR1 and CDR2 are MNHNY and SVGAGI (reference sequence). The CDR3 DNA follows: TGTGCCACCGACTCGTCGTCAGAGGAGACCCAGTACTTC. It translates to CATDSSSEETQYF.

This chain links TRBV5-8 with TRBJ1-1; 8 bases align to TRBD1. The length of the CDR3 is 14 residues. V shed 4 bases, J shed 5 bases, and the junction held 7 bases outside the gene matches. Germline CDR1 SGHTS, CDR2 YDEGEE. This CDR3 is CASSGGQGMTEAFF. CDR3 DNA: TGTGCCAGCAGCGGCGGACAGGGAATGACTGAAGCTTTCTTT.

V gene TRBV6-5 combines with J gene TRBJ1-2, with D hard to call. V was clipped by 6 bases and J by 0 bases, with 5 bases between them. The CDR3 spans 12 residues. Germline V lookup: CDR1 MNHEY, CDR2 SVGAGI. The CDR3 is CASRTSNYGYTF. CDR3 in DNA: TGTGCCAGCAGGACTTCTAACTATGGCTACACCTTC.

The rearrangement links TRBV2 to TRBJ1-1; a weak D match, TRBD1 (6 bases). The CDR3 contains 14 residues. The germline gives CDR1 SNHLY, CDR2 FYNNEI. Trimming took 6 bases from V and 5 from J, leaving 16 bases between them. Written as DNA, the CDR3 is TGTGCCAGCAGACAACAGGGAGTAGGGACTGAAGCTTTCTTT. This gives the protein CASRQQGVGTEAFF.

V and J are TRBV6-6 and TRBJ1-1; possible D gene TRBD1, 6 bases. Deletions cut 6 bases from V and 11 bases from J, with 19 bases between. The CDR3 has 13 residues. Germline assignment: CDR1 MNHNY and CDR2 SVGAGI (reference sequence). CDR3 sequence (DNA): TGTGCCAGCAGGCGACCCACAGGGTTGCGGGCTTTCTTT. It codes for CASRRPTGLRAFF.

CDR3 coding DNA: TGTGCCAGCAGCTTAGAGCTAGCGGGGGGGCCGAGGACCACCGGGGAGCTGTTTTTT. Translation gives CASSLELAGGPRTTGELFF. The V and J genes are TRBV7-2 and TRBJ2-2, with 12 bases that match TRBD2. The CDR3 has 19 residues. Germline CDR1 is SGHTA and CDR2 is FQGNSA. Germline trimming cut 1 base from V and 4 bases from J; bases unmatched to any gene: 10.

This chain connects TRBV2 to TRBJ2-1, with 7 bases that match TRBD2. This CDR3 comprises 15 residues. V gave up 6 bases and J gave up 4 bases; unmatched junction bases: 9. Germline lookup yields CDR1 SNHLY and CDR2 FYNNEI. CDR3 DNA sequence: TGTGCCAGCAGGGGGACGGGCGGGGGATACAATGAGCAGTTCTTC. Protein: CASRGTGGGYNEQFF.

V usage is TRBV5-1 and J usage is TRBJ2-2; 13 bases align to TRBD2. Trimming removed 4 bases from V and 4 bases from J; junction bases left unmatched: 13. This CDR3 contains 19 residues. Germline V CDR1 and CDR2: SGHRS, YFSETQ. CDR3 in amino acids: CASSPNGLAGELGTGELFF. DNA of the CDR3: TGCGCCAGCAGCCCGAACGGACTAGCGGGGGAACTTGGCACCGGGGAGCTGTTTTTT.

This rearrangement joins TRBV13 to TRBJ2-2; tentative D call: TRBD1 (6 bases). CDR3 length equals 15 residues. Trimming left V 2 bases short and J 4 bases short, with 11 bases between. The germline V gene has CDR1 PRHDT and CDR2 FYEKMQ (reference sequence). The CDR3 loop reads CASSLRPQGTGELFF. CDR3 bases: TGTGCCAGCAGCTTACGTCCACAGGGCACCGGGGAGCTGTTTTTT.

The chain joins TRBV18 to TRBJ1-1; 7 nucleotides agree with TRBD1. Germline lookup yields CDR1 KGHSH and CDR2 LQKENI. This CDR3 has 14 amino acids. The V and J ends lost 3 bases and 4 bases, in that order; junction bases with no gene match: 5. The CDR3 DNA sequence: TGTGCCAGCTCACCTAGCGGGACAGCCACTGAAGCTTTCTTT. Translation: CASSPSGTATEAFF.

For the CDR3, the DNA is TGTGCCAGCAGCCCTCAAGCGGTTGCAACTAATGAAAAACTGTTTTTT. Encoded protein: CASSPQAVATNEKLFF. V gene TRBV4-2 combines with J gene TRBJ1-4, with D uncertain. CDR1 and CDR2 (germline): LGHNA, YNFKEQ. V dropped 4 bases and J dropped 0 bases, with 12 bases sitting between them. The CDR3 has 16 residues.

The rearrangement links TRBV4-1 to TRBJ2-7; D may be TRBD2 (5 bases). The CDR3 totals 15 residues. Germline V CDR1 and CDR2: MGHRA, YSYEKL. Trimming cost V 5 bases and J 6 bases, with 20 bases left between them. CDR3 sequence reads: CASSTDRTSFGEQYF. The CDR3 region has the DNA TGCGCCAGCAGCACTGATCGAACTAGTTTTGGCGAGCAGTACTTC.